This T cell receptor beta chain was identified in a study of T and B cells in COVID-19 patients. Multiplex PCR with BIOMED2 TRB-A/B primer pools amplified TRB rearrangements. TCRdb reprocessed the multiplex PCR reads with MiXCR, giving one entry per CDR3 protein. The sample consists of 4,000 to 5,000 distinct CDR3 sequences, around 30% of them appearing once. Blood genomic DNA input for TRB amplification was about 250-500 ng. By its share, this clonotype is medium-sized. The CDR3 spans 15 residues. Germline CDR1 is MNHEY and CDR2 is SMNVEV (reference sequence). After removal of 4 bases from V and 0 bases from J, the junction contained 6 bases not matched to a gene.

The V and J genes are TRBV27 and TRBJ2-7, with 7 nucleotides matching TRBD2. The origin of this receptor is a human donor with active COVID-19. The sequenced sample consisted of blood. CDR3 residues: CASSSPSGGSYEQYF. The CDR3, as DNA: TGTGCCAGCAGTTCCCCTAGCGGAGGCTCCTACGAGCAGTACTTC.